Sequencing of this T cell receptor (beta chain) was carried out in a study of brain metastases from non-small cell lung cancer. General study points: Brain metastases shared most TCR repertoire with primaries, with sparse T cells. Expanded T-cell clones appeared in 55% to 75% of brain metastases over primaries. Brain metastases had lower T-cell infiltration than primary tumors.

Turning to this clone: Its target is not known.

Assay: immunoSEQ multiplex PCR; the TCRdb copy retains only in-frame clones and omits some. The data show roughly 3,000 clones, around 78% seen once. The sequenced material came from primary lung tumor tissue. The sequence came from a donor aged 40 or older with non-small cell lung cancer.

CDR3 protein: CAGGRAGTDTQYF. The CDR3 DNA sequence: TGTGCCGGAGGGCGCGCCGGCACAGATACGCAGTATTTT. The chain is built from TRBV7-9 and TRBJ2-3, with a tentative D call TRBD2 (6 bases). Per germline, CDR1 SEHNR and CDR2 FQNEAQ (reference sequence). This CDR3 has 13 amino acids. V was pared by 11 bases and J by 1 base, with 13 bases between.